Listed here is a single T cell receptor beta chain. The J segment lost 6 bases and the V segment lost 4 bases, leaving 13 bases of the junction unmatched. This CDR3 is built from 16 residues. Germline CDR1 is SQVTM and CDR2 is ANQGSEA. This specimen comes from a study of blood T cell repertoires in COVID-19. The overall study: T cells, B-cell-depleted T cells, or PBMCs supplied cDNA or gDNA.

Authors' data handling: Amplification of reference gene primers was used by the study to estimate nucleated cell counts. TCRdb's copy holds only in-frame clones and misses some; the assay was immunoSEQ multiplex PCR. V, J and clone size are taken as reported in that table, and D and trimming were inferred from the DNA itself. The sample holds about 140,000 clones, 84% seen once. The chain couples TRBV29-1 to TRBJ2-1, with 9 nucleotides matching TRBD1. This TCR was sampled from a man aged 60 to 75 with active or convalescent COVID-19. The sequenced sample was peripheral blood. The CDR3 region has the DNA TGCAGCGTTGTCGGGCGTAGGACAGGGGTTGGCAATGAGCAGTTCTTC. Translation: CSVVGRRTGVGNEQFF.